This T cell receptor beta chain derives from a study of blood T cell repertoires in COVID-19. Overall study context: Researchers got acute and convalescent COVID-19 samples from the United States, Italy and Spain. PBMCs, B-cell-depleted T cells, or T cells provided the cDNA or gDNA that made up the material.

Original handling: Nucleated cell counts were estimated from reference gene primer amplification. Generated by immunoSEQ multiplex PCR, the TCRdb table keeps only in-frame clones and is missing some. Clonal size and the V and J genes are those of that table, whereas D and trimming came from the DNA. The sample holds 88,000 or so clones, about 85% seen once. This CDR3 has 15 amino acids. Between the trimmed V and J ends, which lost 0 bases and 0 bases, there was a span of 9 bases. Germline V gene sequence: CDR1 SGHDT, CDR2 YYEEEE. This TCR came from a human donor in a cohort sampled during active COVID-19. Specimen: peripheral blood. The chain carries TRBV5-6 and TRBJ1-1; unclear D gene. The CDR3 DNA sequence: TGTGCCAGCAGCTTGGGTCCCGGGATGAACACTGAAGCTTTCTTT. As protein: CASSLGPGMNTEAFF.